This T cell receptor (beta chain) appears in the sequencing data of a study of shared clonotypes between healthy human individuals. About the study: The cohort had a couple of women and three men, ages 18 to 49.

Looked up from germline, CDR1 is LNHDA and CDR2 is SQIVND (reference sequence). V lost 10 bases and J lost 1, with 10 bases in between. The length of the CDR3 is 12 residues. Using immunoSEQ multiplex PCR, the repertoire was profiled, and TCRdb retains in-frame clones only, with some absent. Here the sample spans roughly 1,100,000 clones, roughly 75% being singletons. The receptor's source is a man between 18 and 29 years old in good health. The sample consisted of memory CD4+ T cells sorted from blood. Subset defined: CD45RA-negative fraction. The chain is built from TRBV19 and TRBJ1-2; tentative D call: TRBD1 (6 bases). The CDR3 region is CATTDSNYGYTF. CDR3 in DNA: TGTGCCACCACGGACAGTAACTATGGCTACACCTTC. Complete variable domain (other parts from reference TRBV19 and TRBJ1-2): DGGITQSPKYLFRKEGQNVTLSCEQNLNHDAMYWYRQDPGQGLRLIYYSQIVNDFQKGDIAEGYSVSREKKESFPLTVTSAQKNPTAFYLCATTDSNYGYTFGSGTRLTVV.